These 3 T cell receptor beta chains originate from one sample sequenced in a study of T cells after yellow fever vaccination. TCRdb reprocessed the 5' RACE reads via MiXCR and lists one record per CDR3 protein. The sample lists 100,000 to 150,000 distinct CDR3 sequences, 8.9% seen once, with almost 40% in the top ten. The specimen was CD8+ T cells sorted from PBMCs, collected on the day of the yellow fever booster vaccination. Receptor source: a man aged 18 to 29 who received the YFV17D yellow fever vaccine.

This chain uses TRBV19 with TRBJ2-3; D is possibly TRBD1 (6 bases). Trimming stripped 5 bases from V and 4 bases from J, with 13 bases between. Germline values: CDR1 LNHDA, CDR2 SQIVND (reference sequence). This CDR3 is built from 14 residues. CDR3 DNA sequence: TGTGCCAGTAGTCTGAACAGGGCACCAGATACGCAGTATTTT. Protein: CASSLNRAPDTQYF.

The V and J genes are TRBV4-2 and TRBJ2-3, with TRBD2 identical over 11 bases. The CDR3 totals 17 residues. The J segment lost 1 base and the V segment lost 7 bases, leaving 10 bases of the junction unmatched. CDR1 LGHNA and CDR2 YNFKEQ come from the germline V gene. The CDR3 sequence: CASNGFSGGAGTDTQYF. In DNA, the CDR3 is TGTGCCAGCAACGGGTTTAGCGGGGGGGCGGGCACAGATACGCAGTATTTT.

CDR3 DNA sequence: TGTGCCAGCAGCACAGGACTAGCGGGGAGTGGGCCCTACAATGAGCAGTTCTTC. It yields the protein CASSTGLAGSGPYNEQFF. This chain joins TRBV12-3 or TRBV12-4 and TRBJ2-1; 12 bases match TRBD2. V lost 6 bases and J lost 2; bases outside the gene matches: 11. This CDR3 spans 18 amino acids.